This T cell receptor beta chain was identified in a study of T cells in women clearing cervical HPV infection. Whole-study findings and limits: T-cell numbers per sample were unknown and may explain richness differences. CIN3+ cases had significantly higher TCR richness than controls; evenness did not differ.

Note on this clone: The antigen is undetermined. Read coverage stops 3 residues before the CDR3 terminus; the germline J gene supplies the remainder.

All participants had a single incident cervical HPV16 infection, and prevalent HPV16 infections were excluded. immunoSEQ multiplex PCR used an average of 1200 ng genomic DNA. Assay used: immunoSEQ multiplex PCR; TCRdb lists only in-frame clones, some missing. There are 20,000 or so clones in the sample, with more than 5% held by the top ten. This CDR3 contains 14 residues. The V gene end was trimmed by 5 bases and the J gene end by 2 bases; junction bases not matched to a gene: 5. Germline lookup yields CDR1 SGHTA and CDR2 FQGNSA. The J gene is TRBJ2-7, the V gene TRBV7-2; 8 bases line up with TRBD1. The TCR comes from a woman aged 18 to 75 with a cervical HPV16 infection that either progressed to CIN3+ or cleared (not recorded which). Sequenced sample: blood buffy coat. The sequenced part of the CDR3 DNA is TGTGCCAGCAGCAGGACAGGGAATACCTACGAG. Its protein is CASSRTGNTYE. The full CDR3 protein is CASSRTGNTYEQYF. Together with reference TRBV7-2 and TRBJ2-7, the CDR3 gives the full variable domain: GAGVSQSPSNKVTEKGKDVELRCDPISGHTALYWYRQSLGQGLEFLIYFQGNSAPDKSGLPSDRFSAERTGGSVSTLTIQRTQQEDSAVYLCASSRTGNTYEQYFGPGTRLTVT.